One sample yielded the 21 T cell receptor beta chains listed below, sequenced in a study of blood T cell repertoires in COVID-19 (dated by TCRdb to 2018 to 2021). Library generation was performed with the immunoSEQ multiplex PCR assay. In TCRdb, the immuneACCESS table is reduced to in-frame sequences with V and J assigned. These tables do not hold every clone; where another copy was compared, an unresolved V gene accounts for under half, and the others remain unexplained. The sample contains roughly 140,000 clones, 80% to 90% of them found a single time. Roughly 10% of the sample belongs to the ten largest clones. The source material was peripheral blood. Receptors originate from a man aged 55 to 70 with active or convalescent COVID-19.

This rearrangement joins TRBV19 to TRBJ1-6, with 8 bases lining up with TRBD1. The CDR3 totals 16 residues. Germline V CDR1 and CDR2: LNHDA, SQIVND (reference sequence). V dropped 7 bases and J dropped 3; count of bases not matched to a gene: 8. The chain's CDR3 is CASNNRGENYNSPLHF. CDR3 bases: TGTGCCAGTAACAACAGGGGGGAAAACTATAATTCACCCCTCCACTTT.

The rearrangement uses TRBV11-2 and TRBJ2-3; perhaps TRBD2 as D (5 bases). Per the germline V gene, CDR1 is SGHAT and CDR2 is FQNNGV. V was trimmed by 5 bases and J by 6 bases, leaving 24 bases between them. This CDR3 has 17 residues. CDR3 nucleotides: TGTGCCAGCAGCCCCCGGGGTTGGCAGGCGCTGGGGGATACGCAGTATTTT. Protein sequence: CASSPRGWQALGDTQYF.

V gene TRBV5-6 combines with J gene TRBJ2-2, with D perhaps TRBD1 (6 bases). Trimming cost V 1 base and J 1 base, with 11 bases left between them. The CDR3 has 16 residues. The germline CDR1 and CDR2 sequences are SGHDT and YYEEEE. The CDR3 sequence is CASSLPGHMNTGELFF. The CDR3 coding sequence is TGTGCCAGCAGCTTGCCGGGACATATGAACACCGGGGAGCTGTTTTTT.

V gene TRBV10-1 combines with J gene TRBJ1-5; 7 positions match TRBD1. V gave up 6 bases and J gave up 4 bases; unmatched junction bases: 3. The germline V gene has CDR1 WNHNN and CDR2 SYGVQD (reference sequence). The CDR3 totals 13 residues. Written as DNA, the CDR3 is TGCGCCAGCAGCCTACAGGGGAATCAGCCCCAGCATTTT. As protein: CASSLQGNQPQHF.

V and J are TRBV7-9 and TRBJ2-7, with a tentative D call TRBD1 (8 bases). Germline CDR1 and CDR2: SEHNR and FQNEAQ (reference sequence). The CDR3 has 15 amino acids. With 6 bases removed from V and 3 bases from J, the gap between germline ends came to 18 bases. The CDR3 reads CASSFRQGRGYEQYV. The CDR3 DNA sequence: TGTGCCAGCAGTTTCCGACAGGGGAGGGGCTACGAGCAGTACGTC.

The rearrangement links TRBV27 to TRBJ1-5; D remains ambiguous. In germline, CDR1 is MNHEY, CDR2 SMNVEV (reference sequence). V lost 3 bases, J lost 4 bases, and 7 bases lay in between. The CDR3 sequence is 13 residues long. The CDR3 DNA sequence: TGTGCCAGCAGTTTGGCGGAAAATCAGCCCCAGCATTTT. It encodes CASSLAENQPQHF.

The genes are TRBV15 and TRBJ1-2, with TRBD1 identical over 9 bases. V was clipped by 0 bases and J by 6 bases; unmatched bases: 5. Germline loops: CDR1 LNHNV, CDR2 YYDKDF (reference sequence). This CDR3 has 15 residues. Here the CDR3 DNA reads TGTGCCACCAGCAGAGAGGACAGGGGAAGGGATGGCTACACCTTC. This gives the protein CATSREDRGRDGYTF. Filled out from reference TRBV15 and TRBJ1-2, the complete variable domain reads DAMVIQNPRYQVTQFGKPVTLSCSQTLNHNVMYWYQQKSSQAPKLLFHYYDKDFNNEADTPDNFQSRRPNTSFCFLDIRSPGLGDTAMYLCATSREDRGRDGYTFGSGTRLTVV.

This clone was observed a handful of times. The chain employs TRBV6-5 and TRBJ1-3, with a tentative D call TRBD1 (5 bases). This CDR3 has 13 residues. Germline-derived CDR1 and CDR2 are MNHEY and SVGAGI. Trimming removed 2 bases at V and 9 bases at J, with 11 bases between. CDR3 residues: CASSYDLRGTIYF. CDR3 in DNA: TGTGCCAGCAGTTACGATTTAAGGGGCACCATATATTTT.

The chain employs TRBV29-1 and TRBJ1-1; TRBD1 matches at 11 bases. J gave up 4 bases and V 7 bases, and 5 bases lay outside the gene matches. The CDR3 is 13 residues long. Germline V gives CDR1 SQVTM, CDR2 ANQGSEA. The CDR3 loop is CSALGTGGTEAFF. CDR3 DNA: TGCAGCGCCCTGGGGACAGGGGGCACTGAAGCTTTCTTT.

This clone was detected only once. This sequence joins TRBV6-5 and TRBJ1-1, with unresolved D. There are 15 residues in the CDR3. The germline CDR1 and CDR2 sequences are MNHEY and SVGAGI. The V gene lost 5 bases and the J gene lost 0 bases, with 13 bases spanning the gap. CDR3: CASSPDMALNTEAFF. The DNA for the CDR3 is TGTGCCAGCAGTCCCGACATGGCCTTGAACACTGAAGCTTTCTTT.

The chain joins TRBV5-3 to TRBJ2-5, with 7 bases that match TRBD1. TRBV5-3 is an ORF for which the function is uncertain. This CDR3 is 14 amino acids long. V lost 6 bases, J lost 3 bases, and 8 bases stayed unmatched. CDR3 sequence reads: CARTDWTGEETQYF. In DNA form, the CDR3 reads TGTGCCAGAACGGACTGGACAGGAGAAGAGACCCAGTACTTC.

The rearrangement uses TRBV28 and TRBJ1-2; D is unresolved. The V end was cut by 2 bases, the J end by 4 bases, with 8 bases between. CDR3 length equals 13 residues. In germline, CDR1 is MDHEN, CDR2 SYDVKM. The chain's CDR3 is CASSLLQSYGYTF. The DNA for the CDR3 is TGTGCCAGCAGTTTACTCCAGTCCTATGGCTACACCTTC.

The chain combines TRBV27 with TRBJ1-5; a possible D gene is TRBD1 (6 bases). V lost 2 bases and J lost 2, with 10 bases in between. This CDR3 region has 15 residues. CDR1 and CDR2 (germline): MNHEY, SMNVEV (reference sequence). CDR3 coding DNA: TGTGCCAGCAGTTTAAGGGGGTTTGGCAATCAGCCCCAGCATTTT. Protein sequence: CASSLRGFGNQPQHF.

V gene TRBV15 combines with J gene TRBJ1-5; a weak D match, TRBD1 (5 bases). V lost 3 bases, J lost 4 bases, and 13 bases lay in between. Germline CDR1 and CDR2: LNHNV and YYDKDF (reference sequence). The CDR3 spans 15 residues. CDR3 in amino acids: CATSSPQGGNQPQHF. The CDR3 nucleotides read TGTGCCACCAGCAGCCCCCAGGGAGGGAATCAGCCCCAGCATTTT.

The chain's CDR3 is CASSLQQGGSYEQYV. The CDR3 DNA follows: TGTGCCAGCAGCCTGCAACAGGGGGGCTCCTACGAGCAGTACGTC. V and J are TRBV7-9 and TRBJ2-7, with TRBD1 matching 8 bases. CDR1 and CDR2 from the germline V gene are SEHNR and FQNEAQ (reference sequence). The trim removed 5 bases at V and 0 bases at J, leaving 6 bases unmatched. The CDR3 has 15 residues.

V is TRBV7-8 and J is TRBJ2-7; 8 bases line up with TRBD2. This CDR3 spans 15 amino acids. Losses at the gene ends were 3 bases for V and 0 bases for J; bases not matched to a gene: 4. Per germline, CDR1 SGHVS and CDR2 FQNEAQ. The CDR3 nucleotides read TGTGCCAGCAGCTTGAGTAGCGGGACCTCCTACGAGCAGTACGTC. This encodes CASSLSSGTSYEQYV.

The genes are TRBV3-1 (or the pseudogene TRBV3-2) and TRBJ1-1; 9 bases are shared with TRBD1. The CDR3 is 16 residues long. Germline V lookup: CDR1 LGHDT, CDR2 YNNKEL (reference sequence). V was clipped by 4 bases and J by 5 bases; unmatched bases: 11. The CDR3 DNA sequence: TGTGCCAGCAGCCCCGGACAGGGGTTGACGCGAACTGAAGCTTTCTTT. Encoded protein: CASSPGQGLTRTEAFF.

The rearrangement uses TRBV4-3 and TRBJ2-5; 11 bases align to TRBD2. Looked up from germline, CDR1 is LGHNA and CDR2 is YSLEER. This CDR3 spans 19 amino acids. Unmatched junction bases numbered 13, after V lost 0 bases and J lost 4 bases. This CDR3 is CASSQDATSGDRLVETQYF. The CDR3 coding sequence is TGCGCCAGCAGCCAAGATGCGACTAGCGGGGACAGGTTGGTAGAGACCCAGTACTTC.

This rearrangement joins TRBV4-1 to TRBJ2-1, with D perhaps TRBD1 (9 bases). V shed 7 bases and J shed 7 bases, with 26 bases lying between them. Germline CDR1 is MGHRA and CDR2 is YSYEKL. The CDR3 is made up of 17 amino acids. The CDR3 is CASTSYRGGTGSNEQFF. The CDR3 region has the DNA TGCGCCAGCACCTCCTATCGGGGGGGGACAGGGAGTAATGAGCAGTTCTTC.

V usage is TRBV9 and J usage is TRBJ1-1; a possible D gene is TRBD1 (5 bases). Trimming pared 0 bases from V and 5 bases from J, leaving 11 bases between. The germline V gene has CDR1 SGDLS and CDR2 YYNGEE. The CDR3 runs 14 residues. CDR3 residues: CASSVGSGETEAFF. In DNA, the CDR3 is TGTGCCAGCAGCGTAGGTTCGGGGGAGACTGAAGCTTTCTTT. Full variable domain (rest looked up from reference TRBV9 and TRBJ1-1): DSGVTQTPKHLITATGQRVTLRCSPRSGDLSVYWYQQSLDQGLQFLIQYYNGEERAKGNILERFSAQQFPDLHSELNLSSLELGDSALYFCASSVGSGETEAFFGQGTRLTVV.

This chain connects TRBV4-1 to TRBJ1-5, with TRBD1 as a possible D gene (6 bases). CDR1 and CDR2 (germline): MGHRA, YSYEKL. CDR3 length: 15 amino acids. V lost 2 bases, J lost 4 bases, and 12 bases lay in between. The CDR3 loop reads CASSQQTGQNQPQHF. In nucleotides, the CDR3 is TGCGCCAGCAGCCAACAAACAGGGCAGAATCAGCCCCAGCATTTT.